Presented here are 26 T cell receptor beta chains from one specimen sequenced in a study of follicular helper T cells after annual influenza vaccination. Data came from immunoSEQ multiplex PCR; TCRdb stores just in-frame clones and leaves some out. The data hold roughly 2,000 clones, with approximately 89% observed a single time. Specified time point: 2015-2016 season, pre-vaccination. This sample comprised CXCR5- memory CD4+ T cells sorted from blood, obtained on the day of influenza vaccination. The receptors stem from an adult who received the influenza vaccine.

The rearrangement links TRBV19 to TRBJ1-1; 9 bases are shared with TRBD1. The CDR3 is 14 amino acids. CDR1 and CDR2 from the germline V gene are LNHDA and SQIVND (reference sequence). With V trimmed by 3 bases and J by 7 bases, 6 bases remained unmatched. The CDR3 DNA reads TGTGCCAGTAGTATTTATGGGACAGGGTTTGAAGCTTTCTTT. It codes for CASSIYGTGFEAFF.

There are a few counts of this clone. V is TRBV18 and J is TRBJ1-5, with unresolved D. The CDR3 has 15 residues. Germline V lookup: CDR1 KGHSH, CDR2 LQKENI. V was clipped by 3 bases and J by 2 bases, with 11 bases between them. The CDR3 sequence is CASSPTGVGNQPQHF. The CDR3 DNA sequence: TGTGCCAGCTCACCGACCGGGGTGGGCAATCAGCCCCAGCATTTT.

The V and J genes are TRBV28 and TRBJ1-3; no clear D gene. Germline V CDR1 and CDR2: MDHEN, SYDVKM. This CDR3 has 12 amino acids. Trimming removed 1 base from V and 4 bases from J, with 2 bases in between. CDR3 protein: CASSLSGNTIYF. DNA of the CDR3: TGTGCCAGCAGTTTATCCGGAAACACCATATATTTT.

The chain is built from TRBV9 and TRBJ1-4, with D unresolved. V gave up 3 bases and J gave up 4 bases, with 10 bases separating them. This CDR3 has 14 amino acids. The germline gives CDR1 SGDLS, CDR2 YYNGEE. The CDR3 DNA reads as TGTGCCAGCAGCGCCTCGGGAAGTAATGAAAAACTGTTTTTT. This gives the protein CASSASGSNEKLFF.

The chain uses TRBV5-1 and TRBJ1-1; D might be TRBD1 (6 bases). CDR3 length: 15 residues. Trimming pared 0 bases from V and 0 bases from J, leaving 9 bases between. Germline CDR1 reads SGHRS; CDR2 reads YFSETQ. Here the CDR3 reads CASSLGDRLNTEAFF. For the CDR3, the DNA is TGCGCCAGCAGCTTGGGAGACAGGTTGAACACTGAAGCTTTCTTT.

The J gene is TRBJ2-7, the V gene TRBV19, with TRBD2 as a possible D gene (6 bases). This CDR3 comprises 14 residues. V was trimmed by 3 bases and J by 0 bases, leaving 9 bases between them. Germline assignment: CDR1 LNHDA and CDR2 SQIVND (reference sequence). The CDR3 loop is CASSMREASYEQYF. CDR3 sequence (DNA): TGTGCCAGTAGTATGAGGGAGGCCTCCTACGAGCAGTACTTC.

CDR3: CASSQQGPYEQYF. Written as DNA, the CDR3 is TGTGCCAGCTCACAACAGGGCCCCTACGAGCAGTACTTC. The J gene is TRBJ2-7, the V gene TRBV18; tentative D call: TRBD1 (6 bases). Looked up from germline, CDR1 is KGHSH and CDR2 is LQKENI. This CDR3 spans 13 amino acids. V was cut by 4 bases and J by 2 bases, with 9 bases left in between.

The chain joins TRBV29-1 to TRBJ2-1; 8 bases are a match to TRBD1. The trim removed 8 bases at V and 6 bases at J, leaving 12 bases unmatched. The CDR3 runs 14 residues. Germline V gives CDR1 SQVTM, CDR2 ANQGSEA. CDR3 nucleotides: TGCAGCTTAACAGGGGGGTCGCTGGGCAATGAGCAGTTCTTC. Protein sequence: CSLTGGSLGNEQFF.

The V call is TRBV28, the J call TRBJ2-1; maybe TRBD2 (6 bases). Trimming took 5 bases from V and 7 from J, leaving 15 bases between them. The CDR3 runs to 14 residues. Germline CDR1 is MDHEN and CDR2 is SYDVKM. The CDR3 DNA is TGTGCCAGCAGTCGCCCCGGACTACAAAATGAGCAGTTCTTC. Encoded protein: CASSRPGLQNEQFF.

The count of this clone is one. V and J are TRBV9 and TRBJ2-1; perhaps TRBD1 as D (6 bases). Trimming took 1 base from V and 7 from J, leaving 18 bases between them. The CDR3 totals 16 residues. Germline assignment: CDR1 SGDLS and CDR2 YYNGEE. The CDR3, as DNA: TGTGCCAGCAGCGTAAATTTCGGGACAAACCATAATGAGCAGTTCTTC. It specifies CASSVNFGTNHNEQFF.

This clone appeared a single time. The V and J genes are TRBV7-6 and TRBJ2-6; D is perhaps TRBD2 (6 bases). Germline V CDR1 and CDR2: SGHVS, FNYEAQ. The V end lost 6 bases, the J end lost 2 bases, and 14 bases lay between the germline ends. This CDR3 is built from 16 residues. The CDR3 loop is CASRPGATTGANVLTF. CDR3 bases: TGTGCCAGCAGGCCGGGAGCCACCACTGGGGCCAACGTCCTGACTTTC.

V usage is TRBV7-2 and J usage is TRBJ2-5; D may be TRBD1 or TRBD2 (5 bases each). The CDR3 contains 16 residues. Looked up from germline, CDR1 is SGHTA and CDR2 is FQGNSA. With 1 base removed from V and 2 bases from J, the gap between germline ends came to 14 bases. CDR3 nucleotides: TGTGCCAGCAGCTTAGTCGGGGCTAGCCCACAAGAGACCCAGTACTTC. Residues: CASSLVGASPQETQYF.

This rearrangement joins TRBV19 to TRBJ1-5; a weak D match, TRBD1 (6 bases). V lost 4 bases and J lost 3, with 13 bases in between. Per germline, CDR1 LNHDA and CDR2 SQIVND (reference sequence). The CDR3 is made up of 15 amino acids. The CDR3 sequence: CASSTVDRYNQPQHF. Here the CDR3 DNA reads TGTGCCAGTAGTACCGTAGACAGGTACAATCAGCCCCAGCATTTT.

This clone appeared a single time. The V gene is TRBV6-6, the J gene TRBJ1-1; D unresolved. The length of the CDR3 is 11 residues. V lost 8 bases and J 11 bases, leaving 15 bases between the germline ends. The germline CDR1 and CDR2 sequences are MNHNY and SVGAGI (reference sequence). This CDR3 is CASGKGFGAFF. In nucleotides, the CDR3 is TGTGCCAGCGGGAAAGGGTTCGGGGCTTTCTTT.

The chain uses TRBV9 and TRBJ2-3; 9 bases agree with TRBD2. The germline gives CDR1 SGDLS, CDR2 YYNGEE. Trimming removed 1 base from V and 5 bases from J; junction bases left unmatched: 14. The CDR3 is made up of 18 amino acids. The CDR3 sequence: CASSVQGLVAGVEDTQYF. The CDR3 DNA sequence: TGTGCCAGCAGCGTACAGGGTTTGGTAGCGGGGGTGGAAGATACGCAGTATTTT.

The chain combines TRBV19 with TRBJ1-3; tentative D call: TRBD1 (6 bases). CDR1 and CDR2 from the germline V gene are LNHDA and SQIVND (reference sequence). The CDR3 totals 15 residues. V was pared by 5 bases and J by 0 bases, with 11 bases between. In DNA form, the CDR3 reads TGTGCCAGTAGTGTCCGGGACAACTCTGGAAACACCATATATTTT. Its protein is CASSVRDNSGNTIYF.

V and J are TRBV4-1 and TRBJ2-5, with 9 bases aligning to TRBD2. The CDR3 sequence is 19 residues long. Unmatched junction bases numbered 17, after V lost 1 base and J lost 5 bases. Germline values: CDR1 MGHRA, CDR2 YSYEKL. The CDR3 region is CASSQAPQALAGVGETQYF. The CDR3 DNA reads as TGCGCCAGCAGCCAAGCCCCCCAGGCCTTAGCGGGAGTGGGGGAGACCCAGTACTTC.

The rearrangement joins TRBV5-8 to TRBJ2-7, with 7 bases aligning to TRBD2. The CDR3 extends over 14 amino acids. V shed 6 bases, J shed 3 bases, and the junction held 9 bases outside the gene matches. The germline CDR1 and CDR2 sequences are SGHTS and YDEGEE. CDR3 nucleotides: TGTGCCAGCACCCTGCGGGGGAGGGACTACGAGCAGTACTTC. As protein: CASTLRGRDYEQYF.

The rearrangement uses TRBV18 and TRBJ2-7, with TRBD1 matching over 7 bases. The CDR3 is made up of 14 amino acids. The junction had 5 bases not matched to a gene; V was cut back by 2 bases and J by 4 bases. Per germline, CDR1 KGHSH and CDR2 LQKENI. CDR3: CASSPGTDGYEQYF. The CDR3 bases are TGTGCCAGCTCACCAGGGACAGACGGATACGAGCAGTACTTC.

The rearrangement uses TRBV30 and TRBJ1-2; 12 positions agree with TRBD1. The CDR3 contains 18 residues. Germline V lookup: CDR1 GTSNPN, CDR2 SVGIG (reference sequence). The V and J ends lost 0 bases and 4 bases, in that order; junction bases with no gene match: 12. CDR3 nucleotide sequence: TGTGCCTGGAGTGTACTGGGACAGGGGGCTCTTGACTCCTATGGCTACACCTTC. Translated, it gives CAWSVLGQGALDSYGYTF.

This clone was observed a few times. The rearrangement links TRBV28 to TRBJ2-7; 7 bases align to TRBD2. Germline CDR1 is MDHEN and CDR2 is SYDVKM. V shed 4 bases, J shed 4 bases, and the junction held 7 bases outside the gene matches. The CDR3 covers 14 residues. The CDR3 is CASSSGEGRYEQYF. The CDR3 DNA reads TGTGCCAGCAGTTCGGGGGAGGGGCGGTACGAGCAGTACTTC.

This chain links TRBV25-1 with TRBJ2-5; D gene unclear. Germline lookup yields CDR1 MGHDK and CDR2 SYGVNS. The CDR3 has 14 amino acids. V gave up 4 bases and J gave up 2 bases, with 11 bases separating them. The CDR3 DNA follows: TGTGCCAGCAGTGGACGGAGAGAACAAGAGACCCAGTACTTC. Translated: CASSGRREQETQYF.

The CDR3 spells CSARVHTEAFF. CDR3 sequence (DNA): TGCAGTGCTAGGGTTCACACTGAAGCTTTCTTT. V is TRBV20-1 and J is TRBJ1-1, with D uncertain. The CDR3 length is 11 residues. Trimming shortened V by 3 bases and J by 3 bases, and 5 bases separated the two germline ends. Germline CDR1 reads DFQATT; CDR2 reads SNEGSKA (reference sequence).

J is TRBJ2-2 and V is TRBV6-1; maybe TRBD1 (5 bases). Trimming cost V 5 bases and J 6 bases, with 13 bases left between them. The CDR3 covers 14 residues. The germline CDR1 and CDR2 sequences are MNHNS and SASEGT. CDR3 nucleotide sequence: TGTGCCAGCAGTCAAGAGACAGCTGCCGGGGAGCTGTTTTTT. This codes for CASSQETAAGELFF.

This sequence joins TRBV5-1 and TRBJ2-4; D ambiguous. Germline V gene data show CDR1 as SGHRS and CDR2 as YFSETQ. The CDR3 sequence is 15 residues long. The V and J ends lost 1 base and 5 bases respectively, with 13 bases between them. In DNA, the CDR3 is TGCGCCAGCAGCTTGAGTGGGGTTGTTCAAAACATTCAGTACTTC. Amino acid sequence: CASSLSGVVQNIQYF.

The chain has TRBV20-1 and TRBJ2-7, with D unresolved. This CDR3 contains 11 residues. Germline values: CDR1 DFQATT, CDR2 SNEGSKA (reference sequence). V was shortened by 5 bases and J by 3 bases, with 8 bases between the two germline ends. The chain's CDR3 is CSASDSYEQYF. DNA of the CDR3: TGCAGTGCTTCGGATAGCTACGAGCAGTACTTC.